This T cell receptor beta chain was profiled in a study of blood T cells in healthy people across ages. Combining a sample-barcoded 5' primer with a J-beta primer mix, a second PCR ran for about 7 to 11 cycles. TCRdb itself ran the 5' RACE reads through MiXCR, one entry per CDR3 protein. The sample includes about 1.6 million distinct CDR3 sequences, roughly 32% of them seen just once. This clonotype was detected a few times. The target antigen is unknown. The study's findings and limits: Calculation of diversity from one million T cells yielded estimates considered to be underestimates. PBMC samples, being unsorted, prevented any conclusive comparison of naive and antigen-experienced cells.

Trimming cost V 5 bases and J 3 bases, with 11 bases left between them. Germline assignment: CDR1 SEHNR and CDR2 FQNEAQ (reference sequence). CDR3 size: 14 residues. The specimen sequenced was blood. This chain joins TRBV7-9 and TRBJ1-5, with unresolved D. The TCR was taken from a young woman in good health. This CDR3 is CASSPSSYNQPQHF. The CDR3 DNA reads TGTGCCAGCAGCCCTTCAAGTTACAATCAGCCCCAGCATTTT.